What follows are 31 T cell receptor beta chains derived from one specimen sequenced in a study of post-analysis software for immune sequencing data. Study results and limitations: With TRBV5-6, TRBV5-1 and TRBV20-1 included, about five TRBV segments were more frequent in patients than in controls.

Which antigens these TCRs recognize remains unknown. The authors incorporated unique molecular identifiers into the TCR beta cDNA libraries. Via MiXCR, TCRdb re-called the PCR reads, giving one row per CDR3 protein. The repertoire holds approximately 730,000 distinct CDR3 sequences, with roughly 30% as singletons. Sequencing used blood. Every receptor here comes from a girl between 5 and 17 years old with multiple sclerosis.

This clonotype was observed a handful of times. The gene calls are TRBV3-1 and TRBJ2-3; 12 bases are shared with TRBD2. The CDR3 has 18 amino acids. In germline, CDR1 is LGHDT, CDR2 YNNKEL (reference sequence). The junction had 5 bases not matched to a gene; V was cut back by 1 base and J by 0 bases. This chain's CDR3 is CASSQGPGLAGSTDTQYF. The CDR3 coding sequence is TGTGCCAGCAGCCAAGGGCCCGGACTAGCGGGAAGCACAGATACGCAGTATTTT.

The chain has TRBV20-1 and TRBJ2-7; D assignment may be TRBD1 or TRBD2 (6 bases each). In germline, CDR1 is DFQATT, CDR2 SNEGSKA (reference sequence). This CDR3 comprises 15 residues. The germline V and J ends were trimmed by 1 base and 5 bases, with 18 bases remaining between them. The CDR3 here is CSARGGAFSRDEQYF. CDR3 nucleotides: TGCAGTGCTAGAGGGGGGGCCTTTTCCCGAGACGAGCAGTACTTC.

With regard to this clonotype: The junction departs from the called germline gene at one end, perhaps through a read error. The chain employs TRBV20-1 and TRBJ1-6, with 7 positions matching TRBD1. This CDR3 contains 14 residues. The germline V gene has CDR1 DFQATT and CDR2 SNEGSKA (reference sequence). Here the CDR3 DNA reads TGCAGTGCTAGAACGGGACAGTATAATTCGCCCCCCCACTTT. Translation gives CSARTGQYNSPPHF.

This clonotype showed up just a few times. The rearrangement joins TRBV3-1 to TRBJ2-4; 10 nucleotides agree with TRBD2. Germline values: CDR1 LGHDT, CDR2 YNNKEL (reference sequence). After removal of 6 bases from V and 13 bases from J, the junction contained 15 bases not matched to a gene. The CDR3 consists of 15 residues. CDR3 DNA: TGTGCCAGCAGTTCAGAAATCCTAGCGGGAGTTGAGCAGTACTTC. Translated, it gives CASSSEILAGVEQYF.

With regard to this clonotype: This may stem from a read error, because a much larger clone lies one nucleotide away. The rearrangement links TRBV5-1 to TRBJ2-1, with TRBD2 matching 11 bases. The end of the DNA aligns better with TRBJ2-7, so the J call may be wrong. The V gene's germline CDR1 is SGHRS and CDR2 YFSETQ. The CDR3 is 20 residues long. CDR3 region: CASSWAQGSGRASGYNEQYF. The CDR3 nucleotides are TGCGCCAGCAGCTGGGCCCAGGGTAGCGGGAGGGCCTCTGGGTACAATGAGCAGTACTTC.

The chain links TRBV5-1 to TRBJ1-3; D is perhaps TRBD1 (6 bases). Germline values: CDR1 SGHRS, CDR2 YFSETQ. V was cut by 0 bases and J by 7 bases, with 14 bases left in between. This CDR3 is 15 amino acids long. The CDR3 coding sequence is TGCGCCAGCAGCTTGGGGCGACCGGGGGCCAACACCATATATTTT. Amino acid sequence: CASSLGRPGANTIYF.

This clonotype showed up just a few times. This chain links TRBV20-1 with TRBJ1-2; D is unclear. Per germline, CDR1 DFQATT and CDR2 SNEGSKA (reference sequence). Trimming stripped 2 bases from V and 3 bases from J, with 13 bases between. This CDR3 comprises 14 residues. The CDR3 sequence: CSARSTLLYYGYTF. The CDR3 nucleotides read TGCAGTGCTAGAAGTACACTCTTGTACTATGGCTACACCTTC.

This clonotype was recorded a few times. The chain employs TRBV28 and TRBJ2-7; D may correspond to TRBD1 or TRBD2 (5 bases each). The end of the DNA is better explained by TRBJ2-5, so the J call may be wrong. This CDR3 has 14 amino acids. Germline lookup yields CDR1 MDHEN and CDR2 SYDVKM. CDR3 in amino acids: CASTTFGTEETQYF. The CDR3, as DNA: TGTGCCAGCACCACGTTTGGGACGGAGGAGACCCAGTACTTC.

Concerning this clonotype itself: Sequence at one end of the junction differs from germline and may be a read error. This chain connects TRBV6-6 to TRBJ2-5; 7 nucleotides match TRBD1. Germline values: CDR1 MNHNY, CDR2 SVGAGI (reference sequence). The CDR3 loop spans 17 amino acids. The CDR3 spells CAGSYSVGVRGWETQYF. The CDR3 nucleotides are TGTGCCGGCAGTTACTCAGTAGGAGTCAGGGGGTGGGAGACCCAGTACTTC.

This chain links TRBV6-2 or TRBV6-3 with TRBJ2-4; D unresolved. This CDR3 contains 15 residues. CDR1 is MNHEY, CDR2 SVGEGT, per germline. V was pared by 0 bases and J by 7 bases, with 13 bases between. CDR3 in amino acids: CASSYSKPVGNIQYF. DNA of the CDR3: TGTGCCAGCAGTTACTCGAAACCCGTGGGGAACATTCAGTACTTC.

The table lists this clonotype with a few counts. The genes are TRBV29-1 and TRBJ2-7; D is ambiguous. Trimming took off 2 bases at V and 1 base at J, with 9 bases between the two ends. Germline CDR1 is SQVTM and CDR2 is ANQGSEA. This CDR3 is built from 13 residues. CDR3 DNA sequence: TGCAGCGTTGAACCGATGGGGTCCTACGAGCAGTACTTC. Translating gives CSVEPMGSYEQYF.

V is TRBV7-2 and J is TRBJ1-5; 10 bases map to TRBD1. CDR3 size: 14 residues. V shed 5 bases and J 6 bases; nucleotides not matched to a gene: 4. CDR1 is SGHTA, CDR2 FQGNSA, per germline. The CDR3 reads CASSKDRGFQPQHF. CDR3 sequence (DNA): TGTGCCAGCAGCAAGGACAGGGGGTTTCAGCCCCAGCATTTT. The complete variable domain, with remaining parts taken from reference TRBV7-2 and TRBJ1-5, reads GAGVSQSPSNKVTEKGKDVELRCDPISGHTALYWYRQSLGQGLEFLIYFQGNSAPDKSGLPSDRFSAERTGGSVSTLTIQRTQQEDSAVYLCASSKDRGFQPQHFGDGTRLSIL.

This clonotype has only a few counts. One end of the junction does not line up with germline, which may come from a read error. The gene calls are TRBV4-3 and TRBJ2-1; tentatively, D is TRBD2 (6 bases). Germline assignment: CDR1 LGHNA and CDR2 YSLEER. CDR3 length equals 16 residues. The CDR3: CASSPFFAGINNELFF. CDR3 DNA sequence: TGCGCCAGCAGCCCCTTTTTCGCGGGAATAAACAATGAGCTGTTCTTC.

The chain recombines TRBV20-1 with TRBJ1-2; D remains ambiguous. Per germline, CDR1 DFQATT and CDR2 SNEGSKA (reference sequence). V lost 2 bases, J lost 7 bases, and 23 bases lay in between. The CDR3 contains 16 residues. CDR3 nucleotides: TGCAGTGCTAGACCCAAGGAGGGTTTCCTGCCGAGTGGCTACACCTTC. Translation: CSARPKEGFLPSGYTF.

The chain uses TRBV6-2 or TRBV6-3 and TRBJ2-1; 10 bases map to TRBD1. The CDR3 totals 19 residues. CDR1 and CDR2 (germline): MNHEY, SVGEGT. Unmatched junction bases numbered 13, after V lost 5 bases and J lost 0 bases. CDR3 coding DNA: TGTGCCAGCAGTGACAGGGGGCGCAGCGGGCCCAGCTCCTACAATGAGCAGTTCTTC. Translating it yields CASSDRGRSGPSSYNEQFF.

This clonotype came up once. An end of the junction differs from the germline gene, which may be a read error. This sequence joins TRBV7-2 and TRBJ1-1; no reliable D call. This CDR3 is 16 amino acids long. CDR1 is SGHTA and CDR2 is FQGNSA in the germline V gene. In DNA, the CDR3 is TGTGCCTGCAGCTCCGTGGGCTCCACCTTCGGCACTGAAGCTTTCTTT. Amino acid sequence: CACSSVGSTFGTEAFF.

CDR3 bases: TGTGCCACCAGTGAAAGTGCTAGCGGGAAGCCAGATACGCAGTATTTT. This encodes CATSESASGKPDTQYF. The rearrangement joins TRBV24-1 to TRBJ2-3; 9 nucleotides align to TRBD2. V shed 4 bases and J 4 bases; nucleotides not matched to a gene: 8. This CDR3 has 16 amino acids. Germline lookup yields CDR1 KGHDR and CDR2 SFDVKD.

This clonotype was seen many times. CDR3 sequence (DNA): TGTGCCAGCAGCTTCCCCCCGATACGACCGGACCTCGCCTACAATGAGCAGTTCTTC. Translated: CASSFPPIRPDLAYNEQFF. The V gene is TRBV12-1, the J gene TRBJ2-1; the table gives TRBD1 as D, unverified against the DNA. TRBV12-1 has pseudogene status. The CDR3 is 19 amino acids.

This clonotype was observed a few times. CDR3 sequence reads: CASATGSATNEKLFF. As DNA, the CDR3 is TGTGCCAGCGCGACAGGCTCGGCAACTAATGAAAAACTGTTTTTT. The J gene is TRBJ1-4, the V gene TRBV27; a possible D gene is TRBD1 (6 bases). Germline V lookup: CDR1 MNHEY, CDR2 SMNVEV (reference sequence). The CDR3 runs 15 residues. Trimming pared 8 bases from V and 0 bases from J, leaving 13 bases between.

In this sample, this clonotype turned up a few times. This chain uses TRBV7-2 with TRBJ2-5; 13 bases fit TRBD2. The closer fit of TRBJ2-7 to the DNA end suggests the J call may be wrong. The germline CDR1 and CDR2 sequences are SGHTA and FQGNSA. CDR3 size: 15 residues. CDR3 bases: TGTGCCAGCAGCTTCATGGGACTAGCGGGAAACGAGCAGTACTTC. It specifies CASSFMGLAGNEQYF.

In its sample, this clonotype was seen many times. The gene calls are TRBV6-5 and TRBJ1-6; 7 nucleotides match TRBD1. Trimming removed 2 bases from V and 10 bases from J; junction bases left unmatched: 11. The V gene's germline CDR1 is MNHEY and CDR2 SVGAGI. This CDR3 region has 16 residues. Here the CDR3 DNA reads TGTGCCAGCAGTTACGGCACGGGACAGAATTTGTCACCCCTCCACTTT. This sequence encodes CASSYGTGQNLSPLHF.

The V call is TRBV27, the J call TRBJ1-2; D remains unclear. V was clipped by 10 bases and J by 8 bases, with 20 bases between them. The length of the CDR3 is 13 residues. Per germline, CDR1 MNHEY and CDR2 SMNVEV (reference sequence). CDR3 protein: CATYPRVGGGYTF. CDR3 bases: TGTGCCACGTATCCAAGGGTGGGAGGAGGCTACACCTTC.

This rearrangement joins TRBV20-1 to TRBJ1-5, with D maybe TRBD1 (5 bases). CDR1 DFQATT and CDR2 SNEGSKA come from the germline V gene (reference sequence). The CDR3 consists of 12 residues. Trimming shortened V by 4 bases and J by 4 bases, and 8 bases separated the two germline ends. The CDR3 here is CSATRQNQPQHF. The CDR3 coding sequence is TGCAGTGCTACCAGACAGAATCAGCCCCAGCATTTT.

The chain uses TRBV6-1 and TRBJ1-1; D call uncertain. The germline gives CDR1 MNHNS, CDR2 SASEGT. CDR3 length: 13 amino acids. V was trimmed by 8 bases and J by 2 bases, leaving 12 bases between them. In DNA form, the CDR3 reads TGTGCCAGCGGACTGAAGGCAAACACTGAAGCTTTCTTT. As protein: CASGLKANTEAFF.

The rearrangement uses TRBV6-4 and TRBJ2-3, with a possible D match to TRBD1 (6 bases). Trimming removed 6 bases at V and 1 base at J, with 11 bases between. CDR1 is MRHNA, CDR2 SNTAGT, per germline. The CDR3 has 14 amino acids. The CDR3 DNA is TGTGCCAGCAGCCCACAGGGAGGCACAGATACGCAGTATTTT. Its protein product is CASSPQGGTDTQYF.

In its sample, this clonotype was seen a few times. The gene calls are TRBV6-6 and TRBJ1-2, with 8 bases fitting TRBD1. Trimming at V came to 8 bases and at J to 7 bases, leaving 6 bases not matched to a gene. CDR3 length: 12 amino acids. Germline CDR1 reads MNHNY; CDR2 reads SVGAGI (reference sequence). As DNA, the CDR3 is TGTGCCAGCGTGGACAGGGCTATTGGCTACACCTTC. Protein: CASVDRAIGYTF.

The chain couples TRBV6-2 or TRBV6-3 to TRBJ1-2, with D possibly being TRBD1 (5 bases). CDR3 length: 13 residues. Deletions cut 2 bases from V and 4 bases from J, with 8 bases between. CDR1 is MNHEY and CDR2 is SVGEGT in the germline V gene. DNA for the CDR3: TGTGCCAGCAGTTACCAGGGAGTCTATGGCTACACCTTC. It translates to CASSYQGVYGYTF.

The chain joins TRBV18 to TRBJ2-5; TRBD1 aligns across 10 bases. The CDR3 totals 15 residues. V dropped 3 bases and J dropped 2; count of bases not matched to a gene: 3. Germline V CDR1 and CDR2: KGHSH, LQKENI. The CDR3 nucleotides are TGTGCCAGCTCACCGGGACAGGGGAGTCAAGAGACCCAGTACTTC. It is translated as CASSPGQGSQETQYF.

This clonotype came up a few times. The rearrangement links TRBV6-1 to TRBJ2-5, with 13 bases that match TRBD2. From germline, CDR1 is MNHNS and CDR2 SASEGT. The CDR3 spans 15 residues. With 8 bases clipped from V and 5 bases from J, the junction kept 8 bases outside the gene matches. CDR3 DNA: TGTGCCAGCGCCGGACTAGCGGGGGCTCCGGAGACCCAGTACTTC. As protein: CASAGLAGAPETQYF.

Many counts were recorded for this clonotype. This chain uses TRBV7-9 with TRBJ2-1; D remains ambiguous. This CDR3 spans 11 amino acids. V shed 6 bases and J shed 7 bases, with 7 bases lying between them. The germline V gene has CDR1 SEHNR and CDR2 FQNEAQ (reference sequence). CDR3: CASRRWNEQFF. For the CDR3, the DNA is TGTGCCAGCAGGAGGTGGAATGAGCAGTTCTTC. The full variable domain, with the rest looked up from reference TRBV7-9 and TRBJ2-1, is DTGVSQNPRHKITKRGQNVTFRCDPISEHNRLYWYRQTLGQGPEFLTYFQNEAQLEKSRLLSDRFSAERPKGSFSTLEIQRTEQGDSAMYLCASRRWNEQFFGPGTRLTVL.

This clonotype has just a few counts. The genes are TRBV20-1 and TRBJ2-4; 8 positions agree with TRBD1. The CDR3 covers 16 residues. Per germline, CDR1 DFQATT and CDR2 SNEGSKA (reference sequence). Germline trimming cut 0 bases from V and 3 bases from J; bases unmatched to any gene: 7. CDR3 in DNA: TGCAGTGCTAGAGACTGGCAGGGGGCGATCAAAAACATTCAGTACTTC. Amino acids: CSARDWQGAIKNIQYF.